The entry below describes one T cell receptor beta chain. Its specificity is unknown. This record comes from a study of shared clonotypes between healthy human individuals. General observations from the study: Sharing across four donors was seen in 4% to 6.5% of naive CD4 clonotypes. Larger richness was generally estimated for naive than memory subsets. The study's rarefaction showed incomplete sorted-subset sequencing despite large depth.

Germline V gives CDR1 SGHNT, CDR2 YYREEE (reference sequence). The CDR3 runs to 15 residues. V shed 4 bases, J shed 5 bases, and the junction held 8 bases outside the gene matches. The authors loaded approximately 220 ng DNA, around 32,000 T cell genomes, into sorted-subset replicate PCRs. Profiled with immunoSEQ multiplex PCR; TCRdb holds only in-frame clones, not every one. The data hold fewer than 700,000 clones, with 85% to 95% observed a single time. Terminally differentiated effector memory CD45RA+ cells were left out of the naive CD8 fraction, which was CD45RO-negative and positively selected for CCR7.

The sequenced sample consisted of naive CD8+ T cells sorted from blood. This TCR came from a woman in her twenties or thirties in good health. The rearrangement uses TRBV5-4 and TRBJ2-7; TRBD1 matches 11 bases. CDR3 DNA: TGTGCCAGCAGCCCCGGACAGGGGGCATTCCACGAGCAGTACTTC. This sequence encodes CASSPGQGAFHEQYF.